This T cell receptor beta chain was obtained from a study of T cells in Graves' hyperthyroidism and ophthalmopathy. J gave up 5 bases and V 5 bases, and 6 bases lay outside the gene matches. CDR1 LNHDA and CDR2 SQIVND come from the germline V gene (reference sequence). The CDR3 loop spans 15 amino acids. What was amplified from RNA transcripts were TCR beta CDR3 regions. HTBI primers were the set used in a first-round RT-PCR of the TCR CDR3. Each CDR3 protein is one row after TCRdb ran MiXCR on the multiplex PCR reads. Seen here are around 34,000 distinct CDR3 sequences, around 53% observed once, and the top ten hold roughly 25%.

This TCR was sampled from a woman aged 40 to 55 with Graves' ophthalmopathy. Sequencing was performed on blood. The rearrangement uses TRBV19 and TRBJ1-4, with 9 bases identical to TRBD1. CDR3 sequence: CASSGQTGGNEKLFF. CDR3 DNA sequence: TGTGCCAGTAGTGGACAGACAGGGGGGAATGAAAAACTGTTTTTT.